The 5 T cell receptor beta chains presented below share a single source sample, sequenced in a study of T cells in Graves' hyperthyroidism and ophthalmopathy. RNA transcripts gave rise to amplified TCR beta CDR3 regions. TCR CDR3 regions were first amplified by RT-PCR with HTBI primers. A single record per CDR3 protein comes from TCRdb applying MiXCR to the multiplex PCR reads. Here the sample spans about half a million distinct CDR3 sequences, roughly 24% being singletons. The sequencing input was blood. The source is a woman younger than 45 with Graves' ophthalmopathy.

This clonotype was counted many times. The chain joins TRBV12-3 or TRBV12-4 to TRBJ2-5; D is unresolved. The V gene lost 1 base and the J gene lost 3 bases, with 27 bases spanning the gap. The CDR3 sequence is 20 residues long. The CDR3 DNA reads TGTGCCAGCAGTTTAGGGCCAGGTTTCAGTCCAAAACCGAGAGAAGAGACCCAGTACTTC. Translating gives CASSLGPGFSPKPREETQYF.

Many counts were recorded for this clonotype. Here the CDR3 DNA reads TGCGCCAGCAGTGCCGCAAACTATGGCTACACCTTC. This codes for CASSAANYGYTF. This rearrangement joins TRBV5-1 to TRBJ1-2; D not certain. V lost 5 bases, J lost 2 bases, and 7 bases lay in between. This CDR3 comprises 12 residues. Germline lookup yields CDR1 SGHRS and CDR2 YFSETQ. The variable domain in full, with the rest retrieved from reference TRBV5-1 and TRBJ1-2, is KAGVTQTPRYLIKTRGQQVTLSCSPISGHRSVSWYQQTPGQGLQFLFEYFSETQRNKGNFPGRFSGRQFSNSRSEMNVSTLELGDSALYLCASSAANYGYTFGSGTRLTVV.

Comment on this clonotype: One junction end disagrees with the germline gene, perhaps due to a read error. J is TRBJ1-1 and V is TRBV12-3 or TRBV12-4; TRBD1 might be the D (5 bases). This CDR3 has 15 residues. CDR3 DNA: TGTGCCAGCAGCTTAGCGTTCAGGGCAAACACTGAAGCTTTCTTT. Protein sequence: CASSLAFRANTEAFF.

A single count supports this clonotype. The rearrangement joins TRBV19 to TRBJ1-1; weak D call: TRBD1 (6 bases). CDR3 length equals 15 residues. The germline V gene has CDR1 LNHDA and CDR2 SQIVND (reference sequence). Trimming removed 5 bases from V and 1 base from J, with 14 bases in between. The CDR3 here is CASSLRQAGNTEAFF. In DNA, the CDR3 is TGTGCCAGTAGTCTAAGACAGGCAGGGAACACTGAAGCTTTCTTT.

This clonotype appeared many times. The chain links TRBV6-2 or TRBV6-3 to TRBJ2-7; tentatively, D is TRBD1 or TRBD2 (5 bases each). Trimming stripped 8 bases from V and 2 bases from J, with 10 bases between. The CDR3 has 12 amino acids. Germline CDR1 is MNHEY and CDR2 is SVGEGT. CDR3 sequence (DNA): TGTGCCAGCCGGGACGCGGCCTACGAGCAGTACTTC. Translation gives CASRDAAYEQYF.